A single T cell receptor beta chain is shown here with its context. The antigen is unknown. Several immunoSEQ plates received, in even portions, the genomic DNA of each subset. Per the original methods: For the immunoSEQ data, sequences were junction-only without quality scores, so filtering differed. Profiling relied on immunoSEQ multiplex PCR, and the TCRdb table lists in-frame clones only, not all of them. V, J and clone size are those of that table, while D and trimming were read from the DNA. The table shows over 800,000 clones, with approximately 92% occurring only once. The data are from a study of shared clonotypes between healthy human individuals. V lost 5 bases to trimming and J lost 6 bases, with 17 bases between them. Germline CDR1 reads PRHDT; CDR2 reads FYEKMQ (reference sequence). CDR3 length: 15 residues. In the naive CD8 group, cells lacked CD45RO and were positively selected for CCR7, so terminally differentiated effector memory CD45RA+ cells were left out.

Study-level findings and limits: The sharing of 4% to 5.5% of naive CD4 clonotypes was seen across several donors.

This TCR was sampled from a young man in good health. V is TRBV13 and J is TRBJ2-1, with a tentative D call TRBD1 (5 bases). Material: naive CD8+ T cells sorted from blood. The CDR3 sequence: CASSGSTEVGNEQFF. The CDR3 DNA reads as TGTGCCAGCAGCGGATCGACAGAGGTGGGCAATGAGCAGTTCTTC.